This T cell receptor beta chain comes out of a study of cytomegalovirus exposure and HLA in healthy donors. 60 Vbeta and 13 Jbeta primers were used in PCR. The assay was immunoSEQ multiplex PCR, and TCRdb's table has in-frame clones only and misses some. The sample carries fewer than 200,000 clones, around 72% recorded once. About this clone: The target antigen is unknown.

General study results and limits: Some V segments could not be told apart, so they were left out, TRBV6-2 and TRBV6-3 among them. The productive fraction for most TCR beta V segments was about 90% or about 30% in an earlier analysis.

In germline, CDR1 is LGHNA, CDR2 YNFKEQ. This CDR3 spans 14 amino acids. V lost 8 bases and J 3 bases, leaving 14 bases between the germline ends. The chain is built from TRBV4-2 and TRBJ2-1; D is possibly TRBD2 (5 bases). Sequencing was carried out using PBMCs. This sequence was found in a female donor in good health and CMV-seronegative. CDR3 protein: CASADSESYNEQFF. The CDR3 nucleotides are TGTGCCAGCGCCGATAGCGAGAGCTACAATGAGCAGTTCTTC.